This TCR beta chain derives from a study of OX40 agonist ivuxolimab in advanced cancers. Measured with immunoSEQ multiplex PCR; TCRdb has only the in-frame clones, and not every one. Counted here are about 42,000 clones, approximately 83% occurring once; the ten biggest clones make up roughly 20%. Findings and limits, study-wide: What antigens the expanded peripheral T cells recognized was never established.

Only a few counts were recorded for this clone. Its specificity is unknown. The CDR3 totals 16 residues. The TCR was taken from an adult with an advanced solid tumor such as melanoma, head and neck, liver or kidney cancer. The J gene is TRBJ2-1, the V gene TRBV21-1. TRBV21-1 is a recognized pseudogene. The specimen was CD4+ or CD8+ T cells sorted from blood, collected in a trial of the OX40 agonist ivuxolimab. The CDR3 region is CASSIPVSGPVSEQFF. CDR3 DNA sequence: TGTGCCAGCAGCATACCAGTATCGGGACCGGTAAGTGAGCAGTTCTTC.